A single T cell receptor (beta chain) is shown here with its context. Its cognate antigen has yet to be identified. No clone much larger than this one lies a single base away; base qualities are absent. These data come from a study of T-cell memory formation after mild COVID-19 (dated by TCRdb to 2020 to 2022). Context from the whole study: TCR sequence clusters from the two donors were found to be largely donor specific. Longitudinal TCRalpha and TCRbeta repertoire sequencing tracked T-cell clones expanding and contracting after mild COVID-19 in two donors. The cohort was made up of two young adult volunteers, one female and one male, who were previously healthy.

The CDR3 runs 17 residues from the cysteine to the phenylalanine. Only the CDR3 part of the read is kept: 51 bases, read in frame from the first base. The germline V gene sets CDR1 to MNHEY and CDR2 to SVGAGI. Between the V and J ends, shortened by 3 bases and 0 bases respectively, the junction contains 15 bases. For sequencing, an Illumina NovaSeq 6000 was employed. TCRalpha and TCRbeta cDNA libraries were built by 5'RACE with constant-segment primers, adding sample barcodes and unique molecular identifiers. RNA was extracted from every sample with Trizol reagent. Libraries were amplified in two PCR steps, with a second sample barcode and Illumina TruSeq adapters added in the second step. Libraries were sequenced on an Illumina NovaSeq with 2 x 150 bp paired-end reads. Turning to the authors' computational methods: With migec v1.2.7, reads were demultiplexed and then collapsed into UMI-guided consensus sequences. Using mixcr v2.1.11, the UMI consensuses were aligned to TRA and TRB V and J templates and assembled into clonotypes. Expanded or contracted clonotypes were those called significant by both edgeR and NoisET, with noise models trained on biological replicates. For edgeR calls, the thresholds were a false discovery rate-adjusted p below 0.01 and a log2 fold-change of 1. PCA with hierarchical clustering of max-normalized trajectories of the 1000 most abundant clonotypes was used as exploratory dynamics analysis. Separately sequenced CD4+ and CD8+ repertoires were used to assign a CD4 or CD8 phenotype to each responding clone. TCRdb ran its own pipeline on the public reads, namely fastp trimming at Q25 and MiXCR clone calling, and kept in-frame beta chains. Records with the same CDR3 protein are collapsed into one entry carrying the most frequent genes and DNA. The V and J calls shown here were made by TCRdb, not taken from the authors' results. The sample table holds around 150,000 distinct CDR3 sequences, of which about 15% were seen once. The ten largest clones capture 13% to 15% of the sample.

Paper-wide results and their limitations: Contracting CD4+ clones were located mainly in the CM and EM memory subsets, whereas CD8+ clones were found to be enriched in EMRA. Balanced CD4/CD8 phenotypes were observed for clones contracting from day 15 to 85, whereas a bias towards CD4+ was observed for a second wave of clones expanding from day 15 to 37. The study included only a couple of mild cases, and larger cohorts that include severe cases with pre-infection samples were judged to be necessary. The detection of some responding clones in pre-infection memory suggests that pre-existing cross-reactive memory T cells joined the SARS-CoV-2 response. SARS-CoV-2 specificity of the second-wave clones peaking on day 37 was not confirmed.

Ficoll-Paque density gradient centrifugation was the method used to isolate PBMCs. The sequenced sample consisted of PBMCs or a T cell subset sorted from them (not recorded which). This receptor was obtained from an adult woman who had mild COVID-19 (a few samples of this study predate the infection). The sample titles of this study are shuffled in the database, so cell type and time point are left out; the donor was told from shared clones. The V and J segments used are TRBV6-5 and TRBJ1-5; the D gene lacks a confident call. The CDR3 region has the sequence CASSYGPVVNSNQPQHF. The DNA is TGTGCCAGCAGTTATGGGCCGGTCGTGAATAGCAATCAGCCCCAGCATTTT.